This record covers a single TCR beta chain. This clone was seen a few times. There is no known antigen for this receptor. Base-call qualities are not available, and no considerably larger clone is one nucleotide away. These data belong to a study of shared clonotypes between healthy human individuals (TCRdb year 2020). In terms of the full investigation: The cohort included a few men and a couple of women between 18 and 49 years of age. For each donor, CD4 naive and CD4 memory were each run on three plates, CD8 naive on two plates, and CD8 memory on one plate. To estimate repertoire size and how much clonotypes are shared between individuals, the study performed deep sequencing of blood TCR repertoires from a few healthy adults. To increase sequencing depth and limit assay-specific biases, TCR repertoire library preparation and sequencing were carried out by different laboratories using diverse techniques. Per donor, leukapheresis produced somewhere between about 0.85 and 10 billion PBMCs. What the work shows at the level of the full study, not this receptor alone: Even with the large sequencing depth, rarefaction of the sorted-subset datasets indicated that sequencing was incomplete. Naive subsets generally had larger estimated clonotype richness than memory subsets. Clonotypes shared by all four sorted-subset donors showed higher generation probabilities than non-shared clonotypes. Because the study included a small number of donors, the genetic and exposure-history diversity represented was limited. Sampling was restricted to blood, and TCR repertoires in tissue are likely to differ from TCR repertoires in blood. When several donors were compared, the shared fraction of clonotypes was around 5% for naive CD4, around 3.6% for naive CD8, 2.3% for memory CD4, and around 0.4% for memory CD8. Pairwise subsampling indicated that sequencing depth was expected to affect the degree of clonotype sharing among donors.

Donors were healthy HIV-negative adults with no recently reported acute infections or vaccinations. Every donor was a Caucasian adult living in Nashville, Tennessee, USA. CD4+ T cells were enriched through magnetic negative selection, after which naive cells were positively selected on CD45RA and the remaining negative fraction served as the memory subset. After blood collection by leukapheresis, PBMCs were isolated using Ficoll-Histopaque density gradient centrifugation and then cryopreserved in the vapor phase of liquid nitrogen. Analytical flow cytometry was used to check the purity and quantity of each magnetically sorted T cell population. Genomic DNA was isolated from each sorted fraction and quantified by UV absorbance on a Nanodrop 2000c. The germline V and J ends show losses of 1 base and 8 bases respectively, and no gene match explains 16 bases of the junction. CDR1 and CDR2 are drawn from the germline V gene (reference sequence): GTSNPN, SVGIG. Measured from the cysteine to the phenylalanine, the CDR3 is 17 residues long. Just CDR3 DNA is preserved here, 51 bases in frame from base 1.

Using the deep immunoSEQ assay, TCR CDR3 regions were amplified from genomic DNA by multiplex PCR. Genomic DNA extracted from each cell subset was distributed evenly over all wells of several immunoSEQ 96-well plates, and each plate served as one replicate. Each replicate PCR for sorted subsets received around 200 ng genomic DNA, equal to about 30,000 T cell genomes. Purified libraries were quantified with a Qubit 3.0 fluorometer, sized on a Bioanalyzer 2100, and re-quantified with the KAPA Library Quantification kit. Every immunoSEQ 96-well plate was sequenced on a separate single-read 150-cycle Illumina NextSeq 550 flow cell. From the authors' description of their analysis: Because only junctional sequences without quality scores were contained in the immunoSEQ output, filtering matching that applied to full-length reads could not be performed. Sequences were annotated with PyIR, a Python wrapper for IgBLAST v1.9, using IMGT germline references to assign V/J genes and CDR3. Reads with weak V/J assignments (E-value above 1e-6), missing CDR3, stop codons, out-of-frame junctions, or ambiguous translated residues were removed. V3J clonotypes were defined as sequences sharing an identical inferred V gene, J gene, and CDR3 amino acid sequence. Percentage overlap between repertoires was calculated by dividing the number of shared unique clonotypes by the size of the smaller repertoire. Three approaches were used to assess repertoire richness: RTK rarefaction, the Chao1 estimator, and Recon v2.1 estimates of unobserved clonotypes. Generation probabilities were computed with OLGA for all TCRbeta clonotypes obtained by the gDNA method from four donors. Sourced from immuneACCESS, this table was stored by TCRdb with only in-frame sequences that have V and J called. A share of the clones is absent; for the studies checked, an unresolved V gene accounts for under half, and the remainder has no known explanation. From that table come the V and J calls and clone size; the DNA was used to work out D and trimming. The sample table contains 950,000 to 1,100,000 clones; only one count was recorded for roughly 70% of them. The top ten hold nearly 1.5% of the sample.

The receptor was isolated from a man between 18 and 29 years old in good health. The sample taken for sequencing was memory CD4+ T cells sorted from blood. Sample cell subset or site, as interpreted from the label and publication: CD45RA-negative fraction. Here the chain combines TRBV30 and TRBJ1-2, with 10 bases matching TRBD1. The CDR3: CAWSDLRAGTGVKGYTF. In nucleotides, the sequence is TGTGCCTGGAGTGACCTACGAGCCGGGACAGGGGTAAAGGGCTACACCTTC. The reference TRBV30 and TRBJ1-2 proteins fill in what lies around the CDR3, so the full variable domain reads SQTIHQWPATLVQPVGSPLSLECTVEGTSNPNLYWYRQAAGRGLQLLFYSVGIGQISSEVPQNLSASRPQDRQFILSSKKLLLSDSGFYLCAWSDLRAGTGVKGYTFGSGTRLTVV.